The rows below give T cell receptor beta chains drawn from one sample of a study of OX40 agonist ivuxolimab in advanced cancers. The assay was immunoSEQ multiplex PCR, and TCRdb's table has in-frame clones only and misses some. This sample has just over 95,000 clones, with over 75% found just once. The sample in question was CD4+ or CD8+ T cells sorted from blood, obtained in a trial of the OX40 agonist ivuxolimab. These receptors were obtained from an adult with an advanced solid tumor such as melanoma, head and neck, liver or kidney cancer. The CDR3 runs from the conserved cysteine through the conserved F or W. Fields, in order: D gene, V gene, clone size, J gene, CDR3 protein, CDR3 DNA. The D gene is left open where the match is weak. Clone size is given for some rows only: seen once, a few or many times, or a class if the clone is expanded.

>TRBD1|TRBV5-1|NA|TRBJ2-2
CASSWRPGQGYTGELFF
TGCGCCAGCAGCTGGAGGCCGGGACAGGGCTACACCGGGGAGCTGTTTTTT
>NA|TRBV9|NA|TRBJ2-3
CASSVKDGSTDTQYF
TGTGCCAGCAGCGTAAAGGACGGAAGCACAGATACGCAGTATTTT
>TRBD1|TRBV19|few|TRBJ2-5
CASSTITGVSQYF
TGTGCCAGTAGTACGATAACAGGGGTGTCCCAGTACTTC
>TRBD1|TRBV19|once|TRBJ1-2
CASSRSGQSYGYTF
TGTGCCAGTAGTCGGTCGGGACAGTCCTATGGCTACACCTTC
>NA|TRBV5-1|NA|TRBJ2-7
CASSLTGYEQYF
TGCGCCAGCAGCCTAACTGGTTACGAGCAGTACTTC
>TRBD1|TRBV19|NA|TRBJ2-1
CASSAQGASYNEQFF
TGTGCCAGTAGTGCTCAGGGGGCCTCCTACAATGAGCAGTTCTTC
>TRBD2|TRBV28|NA|TRBJ2-1
CASSRPPGGASSYNEQFF
TGTGCCAGCAGTCGTCCTCCGGGAGGGGCTAGCTCCTACAATGAGCAGTTCTTC
>NA|TRBV28|NA|TRBJ1-1
CASSPPRRMTEAFF
TGTGCCAGCAGTCCCCCCAGGCGTATGACTGAAGCTTTCTTT
>NA|TRBV4-1|NA|TRBJ1-4
CASSQDSGADEKLFF
TGCGCCAGCAGCCAAGACTCCGGGGCGGATGAAAAACTGTTTTTT
>NA|TRBV7-2|NA|TRBJ2-2
CASRPRSNTGELFF
TGTGCCAGCAGACCCAGATCGAACACCGGGGAGCTGTTTTTT
>TRBD1|TRBV5-1|NA|TRBJ2-5
CASNSRQGGETQYF
TGCGCCAGCAACTCCCGACAGGGTGGTGAGACCCAGTACTTC
>NA|TRBV29-1|NA|TRBJ2-6
CSVEGLSGHGSGANVLTF
TGCAGCGTTGAAGGTCTTTCGGGACACGGCTCTGGGGCCAACGTCCTGACTTTC
>TRBD2|TRBV20-1|NA|TRBJ2-1
CSAGLGDEQFF
TGCAGTGCTGGACTAGGCGATGAGCAGTTCTTC
>NA|TRBV4-1|NA|TRBJ2-1
CASSAVWSSYNEQFF
TGCGCCAGCAGCGCCGTCTGGAGCTCCTACAATGAGCAGTTCTTC
>TRBD1|TRBV7-2|NA|TRBJ2-7
CASSLGGTGGNEQYF
TGTGCCAGCAGCTTAGGAGGGACAGGGGGCAACGAGCAGTACTTC
>NA|TRBV18|NA|TRBJ1-4
CASSTSGGEKLFF
TGTGCCAGCTCAACATCCGGAGGGGAAAAACTGTTTTTT
>TRBD1|TRBV9|NA|TRBJ1-1
CASSVVHRGEGTEAFF
TGTGCCAGCAGCGTAGTTCACAGGGGGGAGGGCACTGAAGCTTTCTTT
>NA|TRBV5-4|once|TRBJ2-3
CASSPGIADTQYF
TGTGCCAGCAGCCCAGGGATCGCAGATACGCAGTATTTT
>NA|TRBV6-6|few|TRBJ1-5
CASSSTGSRNQPQHF
TGTGCCAGCAGCTCCACCGGTTCACGCAATCAGCCCCAGCATTTT
>TRBD2|TRBV5-4|NA|TRBJ2-2
CASSPPAGGYGELFF
TGTGCCAGCAGCCCACCCGCGGGAGGTTACGGGGAGCTGTTTTTT
>TRBD2|TRBV7-3|NA|TRBJ2-5
CASSLGGVAETQYF
TGTGCCAGCAGCTTAGGGGGGGTAGCCGAGACCCAGTACTTC
>NA|TRBV28|NA|TRBJ2-3
CASSLTTQYF
TGTGCCAGCAGTTTAACTACGCAGTATTTT
>NA|TRBV7-9|NA|TRBJ2-3
CASSFRGDTQYF
TGTGCCAGCAGCTTTCGGGGGGATACGCAGTATTTT
>NA|TRBV6-5|NA|TRBJ2-7
CASSYSSIRSYEQYF
TGTGCCAGCAGTTACTCAAGCATCAGGTCCTACGAGCAGTACTTC
>TRBD2|TRBV5-1|NA|TRBJ2-1
CASSLPRTSDTIYYNEQFF
TGCGCCAGCAGCTTGCCTAGGACTAGCGATACCATCTACTACAATGAGCAGTTCTTC
>NA|TRBV11-3|NA|TRBJ2-7
CASSTQQEGFFEQYF
TGTGCCAGCAGCACCCAGCAGGAAGGGTTTTTCGAGCAGTACTTC